Below, 27 T cell receptor beta chains from the same sample are listed, as sequenced in a study of blood T cell repertoires in COVID-19. Some clones are missing from TCRdb's copy, which holds only in-frame ones; the method was immunoSEQ multiplex PCR. This sample has under 95,000 clones, with 79% found just once. The sequencing sample was made of peripheral blood. All receptors derive from a man aged 55 to 69 with active or convalescent COVID-19.

The chain joins TRBV2 to TRBJ1-1; 11 bases are shared with TRBD1. Germline V gene sequence: CDR1 SNHLY, CDR2 FYNNEI. The CDR3 runs to 15 residues. With V trimmed by 3 bases and J by 9 bases, 9 bases remained unmatched. CDR3 region: CASSERMGQGGQAFF. The CDR3 DNA reads as TGTGCCAGCAGTGAGCGGATGGGACAGGGGGGCCAAGCTTTCTTT.

The J gene is TRBJ1-1, the V gene TRBV4-3, with D hard to call. Germline CDR1 is LGHNA and CDR2 is YSLEER. The V and J ends lost 6 bases and 0 bases respectively, with 11 bases between them. This CDR3 region has 14 residues. The CDR3 reads CASRAGFLNTEAFF. CDR3 coding DNA: TGCGCCAGCAGAGCAGGCTTTTTGAACACTGAAGCTTTCTTT.

The rearrangement links TRBV23-1 to TRBJ2-2; TRBD1 agrees at 8 bases. TRBV23-1 is designated an ORF whose function remains uncertain. The CDR3 contains 17 residues. The V gene end was trimmed by 0 bases and the J gene end by 5 bases; junction bases not matched to a gene: 8. The CDR3 DNA follows: TGCGCCAGCAGTCAATCGAGGACAGGGTTGGGAACCGGGGAGCTGTTTTTT. Translating gives CASSQSRTGLGTGELFF.

The chain couples TRBV7-2 to TRBJ2-5; 7 nucleotides agree with TRBD1. The J segment lost 7 bases and the V segment lost 0 bases, leaving 8 bases of the junction unmatched. Germline assignment: CDR1 SGHTA and CDR2 FQGNSA. This CDR3 has 15 amino acids. As DNA, the CDR3 is TGTGCCAGCAGCTTAGCGCGTACAGGGGCGGCGACCCAGTACTTC. Amino acid sequence: CASSLARTGAATQYF.

The rearrangement joins TRBV5-1 to TRBJ2-1; 9 positions match TRBD2. The CDR3 is 14 amino acids. The V gene's germline CDR1 is SGHRS and CDR2 YFSETQ. J was trimmed by 4 bases and V by 7 bases; bases with no gene match: 6. CDR3 bases: TGCGCCAGCGGAGAGCGGGGGGAATACAATGAGCAGTTCTTC. Translation gives CASGERGEYNEQFF.

The rearrangement links TRBV6-5 to TRBJ2-7, with D perhaps matching TRBD1 (6 bases). Per germline, CDR1 MNHEY and CDR2 SVGAGI. This CDR3 is built from 15 residues. The V gene lost 6 bases and the J gene lost 3 bases, with 18 bases spanning the gap. The CDR3 bases are TGTGCCAGCAGGATTACAGGGCTAGGGGTCTACGAGCAGTACTTC. Encoded protein: CASRITGLGVYEQYF.

The chain couples TRBV30 to TRBJ2-1; TRBD2 matches at 8 bases. The V gene's germline CDR1 is GTSNPN and CDR2 SVGIG (reference sequence). V shed 2 bases, J shed 9 bases, and the junction held 6 bases outside the gene matches. There are 13 residues in the CDR3. This chain's CDR3 is CAWSTGTRGEQFF. The CDR3 nucleotides read TGTGCCTGGAGTACCGGGACTAGAGGTGAGCAGTTCTTC. The entire variable domain, with the rest obtained from reference TRBV30 and TRBJ2-1, is as follows: SQTIHQWPATLVQPVGSPLSLECTVEGTSNPNLYWYRQAAGRGLQLLFYSVGIGQISSEVPQNLSASRPQDRQFILSSKKLLLSDSGFYLCAWSTGTRGEQFFGPGTRLTVL.

This clone turned up a few times. The chain has TRBV7-9 and TRBJ2-7; maybe TRBD2 (5 bases). This CDR3 spans 15 amino acids. V lost 4 bases, J lost 2 bases, and 15 bases lay in between. CDR1 is SEHNR and CDR2 is FQNEAQ in the germline V gene (reference sequence). Here the CDR3 DNA reads TGTGCCAGCAGCTCACCACGGACTGATACCTACGAGCAGTACTTC. Its protein product is CASSSPRTDTYEQYF. The full variable domain, in which reference TRBV7-9 and TRBJ2-7 provide the parts outside the CDR3, is DTGVSQNPRHKITKRGQNVTFRCDPISEHNRLYWYRQTLGQGPEFLTYFQNEAQLEKSRLLSDRFSAERPKGSFSTLEIQRTEQGDSAMYLCASSSPRTDTYEQYFGPGTRLTVT.

The chain couples TRBV30 to TRBJ2-7, with a weak D call TRBD1 (5 bases). The CDR3 totals 12 residues. V dropped 7 bases and J dropped 5 bases, with 15 bases sitting between them. CDR1 and CDR2 (germline): GTSNPN, SVGIG (reference sequence). In nucleotides, the CDR3 is TGTGCCTCCTGGGCAGGGTCACACGAGCAGTACTTC. It yields the protein CASWAGSHEQYF. The full variable domain, in which reference TRBV30 and TRBJ2-7 provide the parts outside the CDR3, is SQTIHQWPATLVQPVGSPLSLECTVEGTSNPNLYWYRQAAGRGLQLLFYSVGIGQISSEVPQNLSASRPQDRQFILSSKKLLLSDSGFYLCASWAGSHEQYFGPGTRLTVT.

The chain uses TRBV30 and TRBJ2-1; no clear D. In germline, CDR1 is GTSNPN, CDR2 SVGIG (reference sequence). The CDR3 extends over 12 amino acids. V shed 2 bases and J shed 3 bases, with 5 bases lying between them. The CDR3 here is CAWSLSYNEQFF. Here the CDR3 DNA reads TGTGCCTGGAGTCTTAGCTACAATGAGCAGTTCTTC.

The chain uses TRBV9 and TRBJ2-7; TRBD1 matches 7 bases. The germline V gene encodes CDR1 SGDLS and CDR2 YYNGEE. The CDR3 is 15 amino acids. V was pared by 1 base and J by 2 bases, with 6 bases of the junction left unmatched. Written as DNA, the CDR3 is TGTGCCAGCAGCGTACAAGGTCAGGGGGCCTACGAGCAGTACTTC. It is translated as CASSVQGQGAYEQYF.

CDR3: CASSLGGGDSHSYEQYF. In DNA form, the CDR3 reads TGTGCCAGCAGCTTAGGCGGGGGGGACAGTCACTCCTACGAGCAGTACTTC. The rearrangement links TRBV7-8 to TRBJ2-7; the match to TRBD2 covers 9 bases. Germline V gene sequence: CDR1 SGHVS, CDR2 FQNEAQ. V trimming: 1 base; J trimming: 0 bases; junction bases outside the gene matches: 7. The CDR3 loop spans 17 amino acids.

This clone occurred once. The V and J genes are TRBV4-1 and TRBJ1-6, with TRBD1 identical over 11 bases. After removal of 4 bases from V and 9 bases from J, the junction contained 5 bases not matched to a gene. The CDR3 has 15 amino acids. Germline V gene lookup returns CDR1 MGHRA and CDR2 YSYEKL. CDR3 nucleotides: TGCGCCAGCAGCCGAGGGGACAGGGGGAGTTCACCCCTCCACTTT. This gives the protein CASSRGDRGSSPLHF.

This chain links TRBV3-1 (or the pseudogene TRBV3-2) with TRBJ2-3; maybe TRBD2 (5 bases). Trimming left V 4 bases short and J 3 bases short, with 14 bases between. The germline gives CDR1 LGHDT, CDR2 YNNKEL (reference sequence). This CDR3 comprises 15 residues. The CDR3 is CASSPSGPITDTQYF. CDR3 bases: TGTGCCAGCAGCCCGAGCGGACCCATAACAGATACGCAGTATTTT.

The chain couples TRBV2 to TRBJ2-1; TRBD1 is a possible D gene (5 bases). Germline-derived CDR1 and CDR2 are SNHLY and FYNNEI. V was trimmed by 6 bases and J by 8 bases, leaving 17 bases between them. The length of the CDR3 is 14 residues. CDR3 sequence reads: CASRWTRSFDEQFF. CDR3 DNA sequence: TGTGCCAGCAGGTGGACACGAAGTTTCGATGAGCAGTTCTTC.

The chain is built from TRBV3-1 (or the pseudogene TRBV3-2) and TRBJ2-1; tentatively, D is TRBD2 (6 bases). This CDR3 region has 12 residues. Trimming shortened V by 4 bases and J by 8 bases, and 9 bases separated the two germline ends. Germline loops: CDR1 LGHDT, CDR2 YNNKEL (reference sequence). The CDR3 sequence is CASSPGVYEQFF. The CDR3 bases are TGTGCCAGCAGCCCGGGGGTATATGAGCAGTTCTTC.

This chain links TRBV4-1 with TRBJ1-1, with a possible D match to TRBD1 (5 bases). Germline V gene lookup returns CDR1 MGHRA and CDR2 YSYEKL. This CDR3 region has 15 residues. The V and J ends lost 5 bases and 1 base respectively, with 14 bases between them. CDR3 in amino acids: CASSFSARANTEAFF. In DNA, the CDR3 is TGCGCCAGCAGCTTTTCGGCCAGGGCGAACACTGAAGCTTTCTTT.

The chain carries TRBV28 and TRBJ1-1; D is unclear. This CDR3 is built from 13 residues. Per germline, CDR1 MDHEN and CDR2 SYDVKM. Trimming removed 7 bases at V and 0 bases at J, with 9 bases between. The CDR3 loop reads CASTGYLNTEAFF. CDR3 nucleotide sequence: TGTGCCAGCACAGGCTACCTGAACACTGAAGCTTTCTTT.

The gene calls are TRBV6-5 and TRBJ2-3, with 11 bases lining up with TRBD2. CDR1 and CDR2 from the germline V gene are MNHEY and SVGAGI. The junction had 7 bases not matched to a gene; V was cut back by 4 bases and J by 4 bases. CDR3 length equals 16 residues. CDR3: CASSFLTSGEADTQYF. In nucleotides, the CDR3 is TGTGCCAGCAGTTTCCTGACTAGCGGGGAGGCAGATACGCAGTATTTT.

This clone has a single count. The chain is built from TRBV19 and TRBJ1-5, with a possible D match to TRBD1 (5 bases). V was clipped by 3 bases and J by 8 bases, with 11 bases between them. This CDR3 region has 13 residues. Germline V CDR1 and CDR2: LNHDA, SQIVND (reference sequence). The CDR3 protein is CASSMPGREPQHF. CDR3 sequence (DNA): TGTGCCAGTAGTATGCCTGGCAGGGAGCCCCAGCATTTT.

V is TRBV19 and J is TRBJ2-2; D perhaps matches TRBD1 (5 bases). V was trimmed by 4 bases and J by 1 base, leaving 19 bases between them. Germline V gene sequence: CDR1 LNHDA, CDR2 SQIVND (reference sequence). CDR3 length: 18 amino acids. CDR3 region: CASSSPPLGHQNTGELFF. CDR3 in DNA: TGTGCCAGTAGTAGCCCTCCTCTTGGACACCAGAACACCGGGGAGCTGTTTTTT.

V and J are TRBV18 and TRBJ1-2; D is uncertain. In germline, CDR1 is KGHSH, CDR2 LQKENI. Trimming left V 2 bases short and J 4 bases short, with 11 bases between. This CDR3 spans 14 amino acids. CDR3 bases: TGTGCCAGCTCACCAGACACCGACACCTATGGCTACACCTTC. Translating it yields CASSPDTDTYGYTF.

The chain has TRBV7-2 and TRBJ1-1; D gene uncertain. This CDR3 is 13 amino acids long. Germline loops: CDR1 SGHTA, CDR2 FQGNSA. V was trimmed by 0 bases and J by 4 bases, leaving 6 bases between them. CDR3 sequence (DNA): TGTGCCAGCAGCTTAGCGCGTGTCACTGAAGCTTTCTTT. Translating gives CASSLARVTEAFF.

In the case of this clone: A junction end diverges from the germline sequence, so it may reflect a read error. The V gene is TRBV6-6, the J gene TRBJ2-5; perhaps TRBD1 as D (5 bases). Germline V CDR1 and CDR2: MNHNY, SVGAGI (reference sequence). The length of the CDR3 is 16 residues. The CDR3 loop reads CAGSYSQGEAGETQYF. The CDR3 nucleotides are TGTGCCGGCAGTTACTCCCAGGGCGAGGCTGGGGAGACCCAGTACTTC.

The V and J genes are TRBV28 and TRBJ1-1; D remains ambiguous. Trimming took 8 bases from V and 0 from J, leaving 4 bases between them. The CDR3 covers 11 residues. Germline CDR1 reads MDHEN; CDR2 reads SYDVKM. In DNA, the CDR3 is TGTGCCAGCCTAGTGAACACTGAAGCTTTCTTT. Amino acid sequence: CASLVNTEAFF.

The rearrangement uses TRBV10-2 and TRBJ1-2, with 7 bases identical to TRBD1. CDR3 length equals 11 residues. CDR1 is WSHSY, CDR2 SAAADI, per germline. Trimming cost V 8 bases and J 8 bases; bases outside gene matches: 5. The CDR3 nucleotides are TGCGCCAGCGCTCAGGGGGGAGGCTACACCTTC. Translating gives CASAQGGGYTF.

This clone was observed a handful of times. The genes are TRBV7-6 and TRBJ1-6, with D possibly matching TRBD1 (5 bases). Trimming took off 5 bases at V and 9 bases at J, with 11 bases between the two ends. Germline V gene sequence: CDR1 SGHVS, CDR2 FNYEAQ. The CDR3 covers 13 residues. Here the CDR3 reads CASSPGQPSPLHF. For the CDR3, the DNA is TGTGCCAGCAGCCCTGGACAACCTTCACCCCTCCACTTT.